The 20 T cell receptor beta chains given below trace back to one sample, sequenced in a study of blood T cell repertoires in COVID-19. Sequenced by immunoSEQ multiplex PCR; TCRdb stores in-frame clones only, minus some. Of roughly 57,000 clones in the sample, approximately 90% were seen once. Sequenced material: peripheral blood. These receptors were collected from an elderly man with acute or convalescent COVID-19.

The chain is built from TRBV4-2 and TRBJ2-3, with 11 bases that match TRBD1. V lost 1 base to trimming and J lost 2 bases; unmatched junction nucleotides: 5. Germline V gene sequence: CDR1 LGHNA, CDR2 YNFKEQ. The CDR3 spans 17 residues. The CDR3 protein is CASSQVRGQGATDTQYF. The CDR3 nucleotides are TGTGCCAGCAGCCAAGTCAGAGGACAGGGGGCCACAGATACGCAGTATTTT.

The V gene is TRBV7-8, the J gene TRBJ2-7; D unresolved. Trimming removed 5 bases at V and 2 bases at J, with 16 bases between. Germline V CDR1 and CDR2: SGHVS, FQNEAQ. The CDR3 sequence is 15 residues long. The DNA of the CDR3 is TGTGCCAGCAGCCAAATCTCAAGAGGTCCCTACGAGCAGTACTTC. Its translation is CASSQISRGPYEQYF.

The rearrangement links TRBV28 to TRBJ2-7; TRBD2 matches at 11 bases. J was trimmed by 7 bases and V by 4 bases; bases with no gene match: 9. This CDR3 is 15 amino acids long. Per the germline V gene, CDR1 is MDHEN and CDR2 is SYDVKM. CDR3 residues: CASSSASGGPREQYF. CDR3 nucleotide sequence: TGTGCCAGCAGTTCGGCTAGCGGGGGGCCAAGGGAGCAGTACTTC.

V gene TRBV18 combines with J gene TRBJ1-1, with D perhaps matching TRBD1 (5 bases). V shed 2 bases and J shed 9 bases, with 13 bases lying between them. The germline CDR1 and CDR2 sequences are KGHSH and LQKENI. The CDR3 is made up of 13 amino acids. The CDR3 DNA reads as TGTGCCAGCTCACCAGGGGACTCGGGGAAAGCTTTCTTT. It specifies CASSPGDSGKAFF.

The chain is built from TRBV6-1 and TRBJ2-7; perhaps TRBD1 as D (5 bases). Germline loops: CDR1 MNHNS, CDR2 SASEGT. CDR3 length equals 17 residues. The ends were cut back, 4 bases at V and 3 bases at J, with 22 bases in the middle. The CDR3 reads CASSGVGPATFFYEQYF. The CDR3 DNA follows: TGTGCCAGCAGTGGGGTGGGGCCCGCCACCTTCTTCTACGAGCAGTACTTC.

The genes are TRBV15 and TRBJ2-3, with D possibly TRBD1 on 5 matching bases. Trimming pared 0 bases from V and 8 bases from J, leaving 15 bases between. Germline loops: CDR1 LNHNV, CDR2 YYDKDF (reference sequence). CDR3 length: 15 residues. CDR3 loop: CATSRDLSGPLTQYF. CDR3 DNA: TGTGCCACCAGCAGAGATCTGTCAGGGCCCCTTACGCAGTATTTT.

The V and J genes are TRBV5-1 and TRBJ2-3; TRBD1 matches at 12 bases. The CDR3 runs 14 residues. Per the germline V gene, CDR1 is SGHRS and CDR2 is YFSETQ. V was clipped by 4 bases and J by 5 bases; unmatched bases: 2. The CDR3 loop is CASSRDRGQDTQYF. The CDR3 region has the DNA TGCGCCAGCAGCCGGGACAGGGGGCAAGATACGCAGTATTTT.

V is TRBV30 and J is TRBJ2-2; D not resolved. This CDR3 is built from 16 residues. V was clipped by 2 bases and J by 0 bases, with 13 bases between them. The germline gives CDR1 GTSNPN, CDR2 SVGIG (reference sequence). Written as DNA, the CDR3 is TGTGCCTGGAGTCCCCTGACATACCCGAACACCGGGGAGCTGTTTTTT. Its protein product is CAWSPLTYPNTGELFF.

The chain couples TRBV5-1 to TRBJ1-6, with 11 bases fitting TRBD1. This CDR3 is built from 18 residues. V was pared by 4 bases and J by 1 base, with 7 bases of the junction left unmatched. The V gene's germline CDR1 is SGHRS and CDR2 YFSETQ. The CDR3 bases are TGCGCCAGCAGCACCGGACAGGGGGCGCAATCCTATAATTCACCCCTCCACTTT. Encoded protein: CASSTGQGAQSYNSPLHF.

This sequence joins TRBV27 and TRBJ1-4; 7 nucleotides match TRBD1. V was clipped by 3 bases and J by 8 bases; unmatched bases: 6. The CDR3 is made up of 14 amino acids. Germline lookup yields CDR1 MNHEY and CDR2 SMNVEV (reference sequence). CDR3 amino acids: CASSFCRRGEKLFF. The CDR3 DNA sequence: TGTGCCAGCAGTTTTTGTCGCAGGGGGGAAAAACTGTTTTTT. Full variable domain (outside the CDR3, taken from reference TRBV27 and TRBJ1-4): EAQVTQNPRYLITVTGKKLTVTCSQNMNHEYMSWYRQDPGLGLRQIYYSMNVEVTDKGDVPEGYKVSRKEKRNFPLILESPSPNQTSLYFCASSFCRRGEKLFFGSGTQLSVL.

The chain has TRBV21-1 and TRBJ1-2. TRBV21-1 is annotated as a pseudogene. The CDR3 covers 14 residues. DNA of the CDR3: TGTGCCAGCGATGGCGGGAGCTCTTTTTCTAGCTACACCTTC. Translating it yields CASDGGSSFSSYTF.

The CDR3 reads CASSLSGQAGETQYF. In nucleotides, the CDR3 is TGTGCCAGCAGTTTGTCGGGACAGGCGGGGGAGACCCAGTACTTC. This chain uses TRBV27 with TRBJ2-5; 8 nucleotides align to TRBD1. Germline-derived CDR1 and CDR2 are MNHEY and SMNVEV (reference sequence). The CDR3 is made up of 15 amino acids. V lost 3 bases, J lost 5 bases, and 8 bases stayed unmatched.

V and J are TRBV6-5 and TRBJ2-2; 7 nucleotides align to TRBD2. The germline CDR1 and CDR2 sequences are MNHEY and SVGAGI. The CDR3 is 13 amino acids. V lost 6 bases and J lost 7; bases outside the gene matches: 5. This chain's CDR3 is CASSFTGGGELFF. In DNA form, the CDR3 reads TGTGCCAGCAGCTTTACGGGGGGCGGGGAGCTGTTTTTT.

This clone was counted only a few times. This CDR3 reads CAYTGVRWNSPLHF. The CDR3 DNA reads TGTGCCTACACGGGGGTTCGTTGGAATTCACCCCTCCACTTT. V usage is TRBV19 and J usage is TRBJ1-6; D possibly corresponds to TRBD1 (5 bases). Germline CDR1 reads LNHDA; CDR2 reads SQIVND (reference sequence). V lost 11 bases, J lost 7 bases, and 18 bases lay in between. The CDR3 has 14 residues.

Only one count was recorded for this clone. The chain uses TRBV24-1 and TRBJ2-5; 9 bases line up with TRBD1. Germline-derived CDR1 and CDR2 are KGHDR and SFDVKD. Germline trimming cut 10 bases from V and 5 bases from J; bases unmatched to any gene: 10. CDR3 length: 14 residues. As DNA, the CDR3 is TGTGCCACTACTGAACAGGGGGCGGGGGAGACCCAGTACTTC. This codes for CATTEQGAGETQYF.

The CDR3 reads CATSDLTGEADTQYF. Written as DNA, the CDR3 is TGTGCCACCAGTGATCTGACAGGGGAAGCAGATACGCAGTATTTT. The chain uses TRBV24-1 and TRBJ2-3; TRBD1 aligns across 8 bases. Per germline, CDR1 KGHDR and CDR2 SFDVKD. The V and J ends lost 3 bases and 4 bases, in that order; junction bases with no gene match: 5. CDR3 size: 15 residues.

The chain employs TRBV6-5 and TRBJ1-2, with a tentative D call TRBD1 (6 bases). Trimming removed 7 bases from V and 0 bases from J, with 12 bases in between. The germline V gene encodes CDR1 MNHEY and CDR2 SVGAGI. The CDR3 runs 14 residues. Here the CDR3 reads CASKIGQTNYGYTF. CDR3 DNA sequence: TGTGCCAGCAAAATCGGACAGACTAACTATGGCTACACCTTC.

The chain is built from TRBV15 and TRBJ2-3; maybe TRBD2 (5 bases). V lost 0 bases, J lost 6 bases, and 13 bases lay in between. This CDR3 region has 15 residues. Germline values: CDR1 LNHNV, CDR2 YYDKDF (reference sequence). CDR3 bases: TGTGCCACCAGCAGAGATACGGGCAGAGGGGATACGCAGTATTTT. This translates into CATSRDTGRGDTQYF.

The CDR3 is CASSSPLGAPYGYTF. The CDR3 nucleotides read TGTGCCAGCAGTTCCCCCCTTGGGGCACCCTATGGCTACACCTTC. The rearrangement joins TRBV6-5 to TRBJ1-2; possible D gene TRBD1, 5 bases. The V gene's germline CDR1 is MNHEY and CDR2 SVGAGI. Deletions cut 4 bases from V and 4 bases from J, with 16 bases between. This CDR3 comprises 15 residues.

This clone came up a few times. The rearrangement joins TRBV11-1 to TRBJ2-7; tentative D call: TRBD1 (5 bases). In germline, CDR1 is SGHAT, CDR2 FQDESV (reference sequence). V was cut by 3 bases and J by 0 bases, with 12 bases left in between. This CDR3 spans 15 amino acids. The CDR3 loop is CASSFGRDLSYEQYF. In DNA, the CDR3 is TGTGCCAGCAGCTTTGGCAGGGATCTCTCCTACGAGCAGTACTTC.